One sample yielded the 9 T cell receptor beta chains listed below, sequenced in a study of T cells in Graves' hyperthyroidism and ophthalmopathy. There were TCR beta CDR3 regions amplified from RNA transcripts. When the TCR CDR3 underwent first-round RT-PCR, the HTBI primer set was used. TCRdb ran MiXCR on the multiplex PCR reads and lists one entry per CDR3 protein. The profile covers approximately 510,000 distinct CDR3 sequences, with about 46% appearing a single time and around 44% taken by the ten largest. The sequenced material came from peripheral blood or thyroid tissue (not recorded which). These receptors all stem from an adult woman with Graves' disease, either hyperthyroidism or ophthalmopathy (not recorded which).

The chain carries TRBV11-1 and TRBJ1-1; the match to TRBD1 covers 7 bases. With V trimmed by 5 bases and J by 4 bases, 10 bases remained unmatched. This CDR3 has 15 amino acids. Germline V gene lookup returns CDR1 SGHAT and CDR2 FQDESV (reference sequence). CDR3 DNA sequence: TGTGCCAGCAGCATCGGGGACAGCGGTAGCACTGAAGCTTTCTTT. The encoded protein is CASSIGDSGSTEAFF. The variable domain in full, with the rest retrieved from reference TRBV11-1 and TRBJ1-1, is EAEVAQSPRYKITEKSQAVAFWCDPISGHATLYWYRQILGQGPELLVQFQDESVVDDSQLPKDRFSAERLKGVDSTLKIQPAELGDSAMYLCASSIGDSGSTEAFFGQGTRLTVV.

The gene calls are TRBV7-6 and TRBJ2-2, with a possible D match to TRBD1 (6 bases). Germline V gives CDR1 SGHVS, CDR2 FNYEAQ. This CDR3 is 13 amino acids long. Trimming shortened V by 5 bases and J by 8 bases, and 12 bases separated the two germline ends. CDR3 in DNA: TGTGCCAGCAGCCCGGCCGGGACAGGGGAGCTGTTTTTT. Encoded protein: CASSPAGTGELFF.

This clonotype was seen at least ten times. The rearrangement links TRBV5-6 to TRBJ1-4; D is unresolved. Trimming took off 2 bases at V and 2 bases at J, with 4 bases between the two ends. The CDR3 length is 13 residues. CDR1 SGHDT and CDR2 YYEEEE come from the germline V gene. CDR3 in amino acids: CASSLPTNEKLFF. CDR3 nucleotide sequence: TGTGCCAGCAGCTTACCTACTAATGAAAAACTGTTTTTT.

The V call is TRBV7-3, the J call TRBJ2-7; D is ambiguous. The CDR3 contains 15 residues. V lost 5 bases to trimming and J lost 5 bases, with 19 bases between them. CDR1 and CDR2 (germline): SGHTA, FQGTGA. The CDR3 DNA sequence: TGTGCCAGCAGCCCAAACGGTTGGGGTGTCGACGAGCAGTACTTC. This sequence encodes CASSPNGWGVDEQYF.

With regard to this clonotype: The CDR3 carries no conserved terminal phenylalanine or tryptophan, so it likely arises from a read error. No DNA is shown, since the ends of the CDR3 on it are uncertain; the CDR3 is the one TCRdb lists. V gene TRBV20-1 combines with J gene TRBJ2-7. Germline values: CDR1 DFQATT, CDR2 SNEGSKA (reference sequence). The CDR3 has 13 amino acids, counting both end residues. CDR3 sequence reads: CSARSGSSYEQTP.

This clonotype was found many times. This sequence joins TRBV10-3 and TRBJ1-1, with no clear D. The CDR3 sequence is 11 residues long. Between the trimmed V and J ends, which lost 3 bases and 2 bases, there was a span of 1 base. Germline V gene lookup returns CDR1 ENHRY and CDR2 SYGVKD. The CDR3 sequence: CAISENTEAFF. CDR3 DNA: TGTGCCATCAGTGAAAACACTGAAGCTTTCTTT.

In its sample, this clonotype was seen many times. The chain is built from TRBV19 and TRBJ1-5; possible D gene TRBD1, 6 bases. Germline values: CDR1 LNHDA, CDR2 SQIVND (reference sequence). The CDR3 is 15 amino acids. V dropped 4 bases and J dropped 0 bases, with 10 bases sitting between them. The CDR3 nucleotides read TGTGCCAGTAGTAGGGACATCTATAGCAATCAGCCCCAGCATTTT. Translated: CASSRDIYSNQPQHF.

Comment on this clonotype: One end of the junction varies from germline; a read error may be responsible. CDR3 nucleotides: TGTGCCAGCTCACCACAAGGGGGCAAGCAGCCCCAGCATTTT. Translation gives CASSPQGGKQPQHF. V and J are TRBV18 and TRBJ1-5, with 7 bases aligning to TRBD1. CDR1 and CDR2 from the germline V gene are KGHSH and LQKENI. This CDR3 has 14 amino acids.

The chain combines TRBV15 with TRBJ2-5; possibly TRBD1 for D (6 bases). The CDR3 runs to 16 residues. V was shortened by 2 bases and J by 4 bases, with 17 bases between the two germline ends. Germline V gene lookup returns CDR1 LNHNV and CDR2 YYDKDF (reference sequence). CDR3 nucleotide sequence: TGTGCCACCAGCAGACCCTCCACAGGGAGAGGAGAGACCCAGTACTTC. Protein product: CATSRPSTGRGETQYF.